This T cell receptor (beta chain) was recovered during a study of cytomegalovirus exposure and HLA in healthy donors (dated by TCRdb to between 2016 and 2019). In the study overall: An earlier analysis of more than 550 of the donors reported approximately 280 Gb of sequence data and 90 million to 120 million unique TCR beta sequences obtained from around 170 million T cells. An early release that covered some 630 HLA-typed donors contained approximately 300 gigabases of sequencing data and 75 million to 100 million unique TCR sequences. Of the 398 genotyped donors, approximately 82% fell in the genetic ancestry cluster associated with self-reported Caucasian donors. The study was designed to test whether signatures of past pathogen exposure could be identified by cataloging public T cell receptors. The study profiled the T cell repertoires of under 850 subjects by immunosequencing and related them to cytomegalovirus serostatus. Besides the first cohort of around 700 subjects, a separate validation cohort made up of 120 or so different subjects was used. High-throughput TCR immunosequencing, statistical association of individual TCRs with disease status, and machine learning were combined to predict cytomegalovirus infection status. A later analysis re-analyzed previously published TCR beta repertoires from roughly 600 donors and added high-resolution HLA genotyping to study TCR occurrence patterns. Rather than using new phenotypic data, the later analysis identified candidate immune exposures from TCR beta sequences and from how often those sequences occurred across donors. An earlier analysis of roughly 580 of the donors used high-throughput TCR beta sequencing to judge whether each TCR beta V gene segment behaved as functional or pseudogenic. Donor age, sex, ethnicity and CMV serostatus were compiled alongside the repertoire data. A later genetic analysis took genome-wide SNP genotypes for about 55% of the 666 donors and used that subset as a discovery cohort. All discovery cohort repertoires had been generated using a single sequencing platform. HLA typing included class I and class II loci at four-digit resolution. Typing coverage differed by locus: A, B, C, DRB1 and DQB1 were typed in roughly 629-630 donors, DQA1 in 522, DPA1 in over 600, and DPB1 in just under 490. Four or five DR-DQ haplotypes were handled as single units for association and clustering because linkage in the cohort was strong. Among a few hundred genotyped donors of the cohort, an average of about 240,000 unique TCR beta nucleotide sequences were sequenced per donor, roughly a sixth of them non-productive. On the study overall, not on this receptor specifically: Broadly in line with IMGT annotations, most TCR beta V segments showed up in productive rearrangements about 87% or about 30% of the time in an earlier analysis of around 550 of the donors. Some IMGT-functional V segments, including TRBV6-2 and TRBV6-3, could not be distinguished by the 87-base-pair reads and were therefore excluded. According to a later analysis, parvovirus B19, influenza, CMV and Epstein-Barr virus appeared linked to several top co-occurrence clusters. HLA typing was unavailable for some donors at each locus, so association tests used only the typed subset. Correlated functional status among segregating V segments might be attributable to linkage disequilibrium, but an unknown experimental factor could not be ruled out. Cytomegalovirus status was reported to be diagnosed by the classifier with high specificity and sensitivity in both the original and validation cohorts. The only immune exposure information available for the cohort was CMV serostatus. Most TCR sequences were observed very rarely across donors, whereas some public TCRs were present in many individuals. A later genetic analysis associated a missense DCLRE1C variant with V-gene and J-gene trimming of TCR beta chains, and an independent cohort replicated the association. A further reported finding was that TCR beta sequences accurately predicted the HLA-A and HLA-B alleles for most subjects in the first cohort. In a later analysis, HLA-associated TCR beta chains were found to be more clonally expanded and to have lower generation probabilities than equally common non-associated chains. Presence/absence analyses assumed roughly uniform sequencing depth across donors, an assumption that may not hold. The cohort was sequenced for TCR beta chains only, and without alpha or paired-chain data the features that could be detected were limited. According to a later analysis, TCR association rates differed among HLA loci, with DRB1 alleles showing the most associated TCRs and HLA-C alleles showing the fewest. A group of highly shared sequence variants was considered likely to be a technical artifact of the sequencing pipeline. Because counts were too low, some 17 rarely observed V segments, including chromosome 9 orphons, were left out of the earlier analysis of about 620 of the donors. Most CMV-associated TCR beta chains appeared to be HLA-restricted in a later analysis, and the HLA associations seemed to be driven largely by CMV exposure. At a false discovery rate of 0.05, a later analysis linked about 17,000 TCR beta sequences to specific HLA alleles. A few of the identified cytomegalovirus-associated TCR beta chains were confirmed in vitro to be specific for cytomegalovirus antigens. A later genetic analysis reported fewer N-insertions in productive TCRs among donors in an Asian-associated ancestry cluster than the 666-donor mean. A total of fewer than 200 TCR beta chains were listed by the study as associated with cytomegalovirus. When HLA alleles, especially DR and DQ, strongly co-occurred, TCR associations were difficult to assign to individual alleles. The authors suggested that the approach could potentially be extended to other disease states and immunological phenotypes.

Library method: the immunoSEQ multiplex PCR assay. For the multiplex PCR, a mixture combining 60 forward primers for TCR Vbeta segments and 13 reverse primers for TCR Jbeta segments was used. The CDR3 region of rearranged TCR beta genes was amplified from genomic DNA by a multiplex PCR assay. The Illumina HiSeq System was used to sequence the amplified TCR beta libraries as 87-base-pair reads. The authors' pipeline ran thus. Across the roughly 700 repertoires, a later analysis counted 75 million to 90 million unique TCR beta chains, 9 million to 14 million of which were shared by at least two donors. Raw reads were error-corrected and collapsed into unique sequences with a nearest-neighbor algorithm that merged closely related sequences to remove PCR and sequencing errors. Alignment of CDR3 sequences to IMGT reference sequences was used to assign V, D and J gene segments. For a sequence to be retained, a match of at least six nucleotides to both a V gene segment and a J gene segment was required. A rearrangement counted as productive if the CDR3 had no stop codons and remained in frame with V and J, and every other rearrangement counted as non-productive. CDR3 was defined according to IMGT convention as the region running from the second conserved V-encoded cysteine to the conserved J-encoded phenylalanine. The earlier analysis of about 530 of the donors excluded any sequence lacking an unambiguous match to a single V gene segment. In an earlier analysis of 587 of the donors, V segments were called functional above 56.7% productive rearrangements and were called segregating when the between-donor standard deviation exceeded 5%. A statistical classification framework was developed to diagnose cytomegalovirus status using the catalog of TCR beta chain sequences. In a later analysis, TCR nucleotide sequences were compared against IMGT/GENE-DB human TR gene sequences so that V and J genes could be assigned. The TCRdist pipeline was used in a later analysis to assign CDR3 sequences and most-parsimonious VDJ recombination scenarios. A later analysis defined each TCR beta chain by its CDR3 amino acid sequence plus V-gene family, and excluded reads lacking a unique V-gene family. As a way to deal with suspected cross-contamination and a sequencing artifact, a later analysis dropped hundreds of nucleotide sequences that were highly shared and had low generation probability. For each public chain, a later analysis derived a clonal expansion index from normalized ranks of inferred template counts within each repertoire. In a later analysis, generation probabilities were computed with a VDJ recombination model fitted to out-of-frame rearrangements, and the resulting probabilities were checked against IGoR. In a later analysis, TCR-TCR, TCR-HLA and TCR-CMV co-occurrence was scored with hypergeometric tests, and a repertoire-size bias correction was applied to TCR pairs. In a later analysis, false discovery rates were estimated by permuting HLA or CMV assignments 20 times. A later analysis grouped co-occurring TCRs with DBSCAN, adding TCRdist sequence similarity when clustering within HLA-allele-positive subsets. For co-occurrence clustering, repertoires with fewer than 30,000 or more than 120,000 public chains were excluded, along with about five repertoires with anomalous nucleotide sharing. TCRdb stores this immuneACCESS table with in-frame sequences only. Part of the clones is absent; in the studies checked, under half of the shortfall reflects unresolved V genes, and no reason is known for the rest. The V and J calls and clone size are taken from that table; D and trimming were inferred from the DNA. The sample has about 82,000 clones on record, under 80% of them singletons. Of the sample, around an eighth is held by the ten largest clones.

The cohort consisted of 600 or so healthy bone marrow donors. At the time of sampling, all cohort members were nominally healthy, though unrecorded immune exposures were likely present. Of the approximately 670 cohort members, some 270 had positive CMV serostatus and just over 350 had negative CMV serostatus, and CMV serostatus was not recorded for the donor. Every donor gave a peripheral blood sample, and the peripheral blood mononuclear cells from that sample were used for TCR beta sequencing. Genomic DNA was extracted from the blood cell samples with the Qiagen DNeasy Blood Extraction Kit. Per the germline V gene, SGHDN is the CDR1 and FVKESK is the CDR2. At the junction V is shortened by 6 bases and J by 5 bases; bases outside the gene matches: 9. The CDR3 starts with the cysteine, ends with the phenylalanine, and has 16 residues. The kept DNA is CDR3 alone, 48 bases in frame from the first base.

As for this clone: Its antigen remains unidentified. Base qualities are not provided; no much larger clone lies one nucleotide away.

Here the chain combines TRBV14 and TRBJ2-6; 8 central nucleotides agree with TRBD1. Source material: PBMCs. The clonotype was recovered from a human donor in good health. The CDR3 region has the sequence CASRGTGPFWANVLTF. In nucleotide form, the sequence is TGTGCCAGCAGGGGGACAGGACCTTTCTGGGCCAACGTCCTGACTTTC. The reference TRBV14 and TRBJ2-6 proteins fill in what lies around the CDR3, so the full variable domain reads EAGVTQFPSHSVIEKGQTVTLRCDPISGHDNLYWYRRVMGKEIKFLLHFVKESKQDESGMPNNRFLAERTGGTYSTLKVQPAELEDSGVYFCASRGTGPFWANVLTFGAGSRLTVL.